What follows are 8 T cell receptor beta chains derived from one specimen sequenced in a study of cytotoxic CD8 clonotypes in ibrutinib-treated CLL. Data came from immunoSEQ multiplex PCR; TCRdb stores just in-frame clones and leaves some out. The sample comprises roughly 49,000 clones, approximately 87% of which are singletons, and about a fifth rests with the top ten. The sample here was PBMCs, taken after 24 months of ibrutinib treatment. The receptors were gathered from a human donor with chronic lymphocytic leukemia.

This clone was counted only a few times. The CDR3 coding sequence is TGTGCCAGCAGCTTGACCCAGCGGGGAAACAATGAGCAGTTCTTC. Translated, it gives CASSLTQRGNNEQFF. The V gene is TRBV5-6, the J gene TRBJ2-1; 7 bases are shared with TRBD2. Germline CDR1 and CDR2: SGHDT and YYEEEE. With V trimmed by 1 base and J by 5 bases, 6 bases remained unmatched. The CDR3 sequence is 15 residues long. The whole variable domain, remainder taken from reference TRBV5-6 and TRBJ2-1, is DAGVTQSPTHLIKTRGQQVTLRCSPKSGHDTVSWYQQALGQGPQFIFQYYEEEERQRGNFPDRFSGHQFPNYSSELNVNALLLGDSALYLCASSLTQRGNNEQFFGPGTRLTVL.

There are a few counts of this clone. DNA for the CDR3: TGTGCCAGCAGCCCGACGGGGCAGCCCCAGCATTTT. Amino acids: CASSPTGQPQHF. The chain links TRBV7-9 to TRBJ1-5; D gene unclear. Between the trimmed V and J ends, which lost 5 bases and 7 bases, there was a span of 9 bases. Germline CDR1 SEHNR, CDR2 FQNEAQ (reference sequence). The CDR3 runs to 12 residues.

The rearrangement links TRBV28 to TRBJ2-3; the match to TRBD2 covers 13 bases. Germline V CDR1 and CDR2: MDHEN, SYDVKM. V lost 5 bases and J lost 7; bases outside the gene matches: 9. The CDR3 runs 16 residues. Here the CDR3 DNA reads TGTGCCAGCAGTCGTACTAGCGGGAGGGGTGGCAATACGCAGTATTTT. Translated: CASSRTSGRGGNTQYF. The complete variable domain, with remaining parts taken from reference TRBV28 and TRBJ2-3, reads DVKVTQSSRYLVKRTGEKVFLECVQDMDHENMFWYRQDPGLGLRLIYFSYDVKMKEKGDIPEGYSVSREKKERFSLILESASTNQTSMYLCASSRTSGRGGNTQYFGPGTRLTVL.

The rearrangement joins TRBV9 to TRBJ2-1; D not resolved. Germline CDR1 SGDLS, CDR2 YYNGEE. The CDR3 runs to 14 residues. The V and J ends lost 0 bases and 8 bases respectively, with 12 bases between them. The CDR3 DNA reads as TGTGCCAGCAGCGTAGGAACTTTATTTGATGAGCAGTTCTTC. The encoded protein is CASSVGTLFDEQFF.

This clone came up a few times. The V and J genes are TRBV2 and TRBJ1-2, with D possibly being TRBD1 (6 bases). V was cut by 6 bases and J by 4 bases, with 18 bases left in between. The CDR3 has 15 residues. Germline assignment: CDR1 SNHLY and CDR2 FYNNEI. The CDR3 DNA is TGTGCCAGCAGAGCCCTTAGGGCAGGGGTCTATGGCTACACCTTC. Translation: CASRALRAGVYGYTF.

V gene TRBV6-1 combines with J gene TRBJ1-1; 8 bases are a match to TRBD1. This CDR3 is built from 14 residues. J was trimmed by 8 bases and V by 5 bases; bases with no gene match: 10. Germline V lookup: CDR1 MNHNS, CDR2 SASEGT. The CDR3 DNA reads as TGTGCCAGCAGTTTAAGGGACAGGAGATCCGAAGCTTTCTTT. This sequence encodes CASSLRDRRSEAFF.

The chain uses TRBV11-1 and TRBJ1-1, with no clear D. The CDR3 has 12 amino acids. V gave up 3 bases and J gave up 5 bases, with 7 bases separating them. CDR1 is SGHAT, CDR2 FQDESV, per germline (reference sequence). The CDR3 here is CASSFLGTEAFF. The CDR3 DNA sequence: TGTGCCAGCAGCTTTCTTGGAACTGAAGCTTTCTTT. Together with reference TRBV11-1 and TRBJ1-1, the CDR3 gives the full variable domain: EAEVAQSPRYKITEKSQAVAFWCDPISGHATLYWYRQILGQGPELLVQFQDESVVDDSQLPKDRFSAERLKGVDSTLKIQPAELGDSAMYLCASSFLGTEAFFGQGTRLTVV.

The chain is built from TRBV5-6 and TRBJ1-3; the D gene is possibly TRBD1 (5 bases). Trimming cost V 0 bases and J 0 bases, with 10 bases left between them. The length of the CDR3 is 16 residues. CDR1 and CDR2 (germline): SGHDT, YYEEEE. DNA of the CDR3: TGTGCCAGCAGCTTGGACAGGCGGCACTCTGGAAACACCATATATTTT. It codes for CASSLDRRHSGNTIYF.